This TCR beta chain was identified during a study of OX40 agonist ivuxolimab in advanced cancers. For the study at large: It was ivuxolimab, an agonistic anti-OX40 (CD134) antibody, that patients were treated with.

Study-wide results and limits: Expanded peripheral T cells had an undetermined antigen specificity.

The table came from immunoSEQ multiplex PCR; TCRdb's copy has only in-frame clones and leaves some out. Seen here are approximately 69,000 clones, 80% to 90% observed once, and the top ten hold 0.65% to 0.9%. Of note for this clone: The target antigen is unknown.

This CDR3 contains 12 residues. The germline gives CDR1 SGHTA, CDR2 FQGNSA. The germline V and J ends were trimmed by 4 bases and 15 bases, with 16 bases remaining between them. The receptor was isolated from an adult with an advanced solid tumor such as melanoma, head and neck, liver or kidney cancer. Sample: CD4+ or CD8+ T cells sorted from blood, taken in a trial of the OX40 agonist ivuxolimab. The chain has TRBV7-2 and TRBJ2-4; no definite D call. The DNA for the CDR3 is TGTGCCAGCAGCTCGGACCGGGCGATAGTGTACTTC. This encodes CASSSDRAIVYF.